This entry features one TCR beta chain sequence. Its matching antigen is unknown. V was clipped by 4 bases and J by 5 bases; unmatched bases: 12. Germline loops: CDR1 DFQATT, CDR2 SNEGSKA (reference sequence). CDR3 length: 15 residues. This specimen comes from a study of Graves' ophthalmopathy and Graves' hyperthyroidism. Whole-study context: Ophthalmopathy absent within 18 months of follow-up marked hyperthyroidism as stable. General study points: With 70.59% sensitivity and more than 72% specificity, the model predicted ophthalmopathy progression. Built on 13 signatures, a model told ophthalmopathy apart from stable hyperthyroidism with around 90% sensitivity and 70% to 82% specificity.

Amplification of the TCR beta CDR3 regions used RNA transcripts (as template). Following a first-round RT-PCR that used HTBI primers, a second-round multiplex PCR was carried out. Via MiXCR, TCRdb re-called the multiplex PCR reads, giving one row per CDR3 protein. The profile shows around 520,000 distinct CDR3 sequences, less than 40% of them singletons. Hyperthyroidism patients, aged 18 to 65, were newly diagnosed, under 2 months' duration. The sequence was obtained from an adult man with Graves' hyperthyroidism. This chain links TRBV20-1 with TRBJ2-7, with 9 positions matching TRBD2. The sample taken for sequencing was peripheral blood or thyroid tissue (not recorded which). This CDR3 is CSANDQGGGADEQYF. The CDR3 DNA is TGCAGTGCTAATGACCAAGGCGGGGGGGCCGACGAGCAGTACTTC.